Sequencing of this T cell receptor (beta chain) was carried out in a study of neurological immune-mediated disorders. In its sample, this clonotype was seen many times. The antigen remains undetermined. TCRdb reanalysed the 5' RACE reads using MiXCR and keeps one entry per CDR3 protein. The sample carries some 57,000 distinct CDR3 sequences, under 5% recorded once. Study-wide points: According to phylogenetic grouping, one related-CDR3 cluster, a possible signature, contained the repertoires of 18 of 34 multiple sclerosis patients.

This receptor was obtained from a woman in her forties or fifties with multiple sclerosis. The sequencing input was PBMCs.

The CDR3 DNA sequence: TGTGCCAGGGGGGGGCAGGGAGATACGCAGTATTTT. This sequence encodes CARGGQGDTQYF. The chain couples TRBV7-9 to TRBJ2-3, with D possibly TRBD2 on 7 matching bases. From germline, CDR1 is SEHNR and CDR2 FQNEAQ (reference sequence). The length of the CDR3 is 12 residues. Trimming removed 9 bases at V and 5 bases at J, with 12 bases between.